Below, 21 T cell receptor beta chains from the same sample are listed, as sequenced in a study of blood T cell repertoires in COVID-19 (dated by TCRdb to about 2020). The library was built by means of the immunoSEQ multiplex PCR assay. This is the immuneACCESS table as TCRdb keeps it, with only in-frame sequences that have V and J called. A part of the clones is gone; compared with another copy, unresolved V genes explain less than half, and the rest is unexplained. Counted in this sample were about 280,000 clones; around 88% of them appeared once. The ten most abundant clones make up approximately 5.7% of the sample. Sequencing input: PBMCs or T cells enriched from blood (not recorded which). The receptors shown here come from a woman in her forties who had recovered from COVID-19.

The chain employs TRBV4-3 and TRBJ1-3; a weak D match, TRBD1 (5 bases). CDR1 is LGHNA, CDR2 YSLEER, per germline. The CDR3 is made up of 15 amino acids. V lost 0 bases to trimming and J lost 4 bases, with 10 bases between them. Here the CDR3 reads CASSQEAGWGNTIYF. The CDR3 DNA sequence: TGCGCCAGCAGCCAAGAGGCAGGGTGGGGAAACACCATATATTTT.

The chain combines TRBV19 with TRBJ1-5; D might be TRBD1 (6 bases). Germline-derived CDR1 and CDR2 are LNHDA and SQIVND (reference sequence). The CDR3 is made up of 16 amino acids. The V end lost 6 bases, the J end lost 0 bases, and 15 bases lay between the germline ends. In DNA, the CDR3 is TGTGCCAGTAGATTAGACGGGACATCTAGCAATCAGCCCCAGCATTTT. Its protein product is CASRLDGTSSNQPQHF. Complete variable domain (other parts from reference TRBV19 and TRBJ1-5): DGGITQSPKYLFRKEGQNVTLSCEQNLNHDAMYWYRQDPGQGLRLIYYSQIVNDFQKGDIAEGYSVSREKKESFPLTVTSAQKNPTAFYLCASRLDGTSSNQPQHFGDGTRLSIL.

The rearrangement links TRBV19 to TRBJ2-1, with 7 bases identical to TRBD1. This CDR3 has 14 residues. CDR1 and CDR2 from the germline V gene are LNHDA and SQIVND (reference sequence). V dropped 1 base and J dropped 9; count of bases not matched to a gene: 6. CDR3 loop: CASSIGGQGVEQFF. CDR3 nucleotide sequence: TGTGCCAGTAGTATAGGGGGGCAGGGGGTTGAGCAGTTCTTC.

This clone occurred a few times. This chain links TRBV2 with TRBJ2-3; TRBD1 matches at 7 bases. CDR1 SNHLY and CDR2 FYNNEI come from the germline V gene. Trimming took 8 bases from V and 1 from J; bases not matched to a gene: 3. This CDR3 region has 13 residues. The CDR3 here is CASEGAGTDTQYF. The CDR3 region has the DNA TGTGCCAGCGAGGGGGCCGGCACAGATACGCAGTATTTT.

The chain is built from TRBV4-1 and TRBJ2-5, with TRBD2 matching over 10 bases. The CDR3 runs 15 residues. With V trimmed by 10 bases and J by 5 bases, 13 bases remained unmatched. CDR1 is MGHRA and CDR2 is YSYEKL in the germline V gene. The CDR3 sequence is CATKRGAGGRETQYF. CDR3 sequence (DNA): TGCGCCACAAAGAGAGGAGCGGGAGGGAGGGAGACCCAGTACTTC.

This clone was seen only once. The chain has TRBV6-2 or TRBV6-3 and TRBJ2-7; TRBD2 matches 9 bases. V shed 6 bases and J 7 bases; nucleotides not matched to a gene: 13. The germline CDR1 and CDR2 sequences are MNHEY and SVGEGT. This CDR3 has 15 amino acids. This CDR3 reads CASSPPTSGGYEQYF. The CDR3 DNA reads as TGTGCCAGCAGCCCCCCGACTAGCGGCGGTTATGAGCAGTACTTC.

V gene TRBV2 combines with J gene TRBJ2-7; maybe TRBD2 (6 bases). Germline V CDR1 and CDR2: SNHLY, FYNNEI. The CDR3 sequence is 14 residues long. Trimming removed 10 bases at V and 0 bases at J, with 16 bases between. The CDR3 loop reads CATYKRVSSYEQYF. The CDR3 nucleotides are TGTGCCACCTACAAGCGGGTGAGCTCCTACGAGCAGTACTTC. The whole variable domain, remainder taken from reference TRBV2 and TRBJ2-7, is EPEVTQTPSHQVTQMGQEVILRCVPISNHLYFYWYRQILGQKVEFLVSFYNNEISEKSEIFDDQFSVERPDGSNFTLKIRSTKLEDSAMYFCATYKRVSSYEQYFGPGTRLTVT.

The rearrangement uses TRBV5-4 and TRBJ2-7, with D perhaps given as TRBD1 or TRBD2 (10 bases each). Trimming cost V 4 bases and J 2 bases, with 22 bases left between them. Germline assignment: CDR1 SGHNT and CDR2 YYREEE (reference sequence). The CDR3 covers 17 residues. The CDR3 DNA reads TGTGCCAGCAGCGACAGGGGGCAAAGCGGGAGGGCCTACGAGCAGTACTTC. Translation gives CASSDRGQSGRAYEQYF.

The V and J genes are TRBV6-9 and TRBJ2-7, with 8 bases fitting TRBD2. V trimming: 6 bases; J trimming: 2 bases; junction bases outside the gene matches: 6. Germline V gives CDR1 MNHGY, CDR2 SVAAGI. CDR3 length: 14 amino acids. Written as DNA, the CDR3 is TGTGCCAGCAGCAGCGGGAGAGGTCCCTACGAGCAGTACTTC. Protein product: CASSSGRGPYEQYF.

This clone appeared once. The gene calls are TRBV28 and TRBJ2-1; TRBD2 aligns across 10 bases. The germline gives CDR1 MDHEN, CDR2 SYDVKM. This CDR3 region has 13 residues. V trimming: 1 base; J trimming: 12 bases; junction bases outside the gene matches: 3. The CDR3 is CASSLLVAGGQFF. The CDR3 DNA reads as TGTGCCAGCAGTTTATTGGTAGCGGGAGGGCAGTTCTTC.

The rearrangement uses TRBV27 and TRBJ2-7; 7 bases are a match to TRBD1. Unmatched junction bases numbered 4, after V lost 5 bases and J lost 3 bases. The germline V gene has CDR1 MNHEY and CDR2 SMNVEV (reference sequence). The CDR3 has 13 amino acids. CDR3 protein: CASSPRGYYEQYF. Written as DNA, the CDR3 is TGTGCCAGCAGTCCCAGGGGGTACTACGAGCAGTACTTC.

This clone appeared a single time. The chain is built from TRBV15 and TRBJ2-1; D is unclear. This CDR3 comprises 14 residues. Germline V CDR1 and CDR2: LNHNV, YYDKDF (reference sequence). The V end was cut by 5 bases, the J end by 6 bases, with 14 bases between. The CDR3 coding sequence is TGTGCCACCAGCCCAGGCCTATCGGCCAATGAGCAGTTCTTC. This sequence encodes CATSPGLSANEQFF.

The chain combines TRBV27 with TRBJ2-7; the D gene is possibly TRBD1 (5 bases). The CDR3 has 12 residues. V was shortened by 9 bases and J by 7 bases, with 16 bases between the two germline ends. The germline V gene has CDR1 MNHEY and CDR2 SMNVEV (reference sequence). CDR3 in amino acids: CARSRALGEQYF. In nucleotides, the CDR3 is TGTGCCAGATCCAGGGCTTTGGGGGAGCAGTACTTC.

The chain combines TRBV5-1 with TRBJ2-2, with 8 bases that match TRBD2. The germline CDR1 and CDR2 sequences are SGHRS and YFSETQ. The CDR3 loop spans 15 amino acids. V trimming: 4 bases; J trimming: 4 bases; junction bases outside the gene matches: 6. The CDR3 DNA reads as TGCGCCAGCAGCCTCACTAGCGGACCCACCGGGGAGCTGTTTTTT. It codes for CASSLTSGPTGELFF.

This sequence joins TRBV28 and TRBJ2-1; 14 bases are a match to TRBD2. The germline V gene has CDR1 MDHEN and CDR2 SYDVKM. The CDR3 runs 16 residues. V shed 3 bases and J 7 bases; nucleotides not matched to a gene: 5. CDR3 coding DNA: TGTGCCAGCAGTTTTGGGGGGACTAGCGGGAGAAATGAGCAGTTCTTC. Translated, it gives CASSFGGTSGRNEQFF.

This clone was counted once. The CDR3 nucleotides are TGTGCCAGCAGCTTGGGAGACAGGGGGCCAGAAGAGACCCAGTACTTC. Amino acid sequence: CASSLGDRGPEETQYF. The genes are TRBV5-4 and TRBJ2-5, with 10 positions matching TRBD1. V lost 0 bases and J lost 3; bases outside the gene matches: 5. The CDR3 is 16 amino acids. Germline V gene data show CDR1 as SGHNT and CDR2 as YYREEE (reference sequence).

J is TRBJ2-7 and V is TRBV4-3; no definite D call. The J call is uncertain, as TRBJ2-1 better fits the DNA end. The CDR3 runs 15 residues. Germline V CDR1 and CDR2: LGHNA, YSLEER. The CDR3 spells CASSQGQAKYNEQFF. The CDR3 bases are TGCGCCAGCAGCCAAGGACAAGCTAAGTACAATGAGCAGTTCTTC.

The chain is built from TRBV6-5 and TRBJ2-7, with a weak D call TRBD1 (6 bases). The CDR3 consists of 13 residues. Germline loops: CDR1 MNHEY, CDR2 SVGAGI. V gave up 6 bases and J gave up 3 bases, with 12 bases separating them. The CDR3 is CASSPRTDYEQYF. DNA for the CDR3: TGTGCCAGCAGCCCGCGGACAGACTACGAGCAGTACTTC.

The chain has TRBV6-5 and TRBJ2-2, with a weak D call TRBD2 (6 bases). CDR3 length: 14 residues. Per the germline V gene, CDR1 is MNHEY and CDR2 is SVGAGI. V lost 0 bases to trimming and J lost 4 bases, with 6 bases between them. In DNA, the CDR3 is TGTGCCAGCAGTTACTCCGGGGGCACCGGGGAGCTGTTTTTT. Its translation is CASSYSGGTGELFF.

The chain employs TRBV6-7 and TRBJ2-7, with TRBD1 matching 7 bases. TRBV6-7 counts as an open reading frame of uncertain function. J gave up 3 bases and V 9 bases, and 14 bases lay outside the gene matches. The CDR3 loop spans 15 amino acids. The CDR3 nucleotides read TGTGCCAGTATTACCCCAGGACAGGACTTCTACGAGCAGTACTTC. This gives the protein CASITPGQDFYEQYF.

The rearrangement joins TRBV7-9 to TRBJ2-1; 9 positions match TRBD2. Germline V lookup: CDR1 SEHNR, CDR2 FQNEAQ (reference sequence). V shed 2 bases, J shed 4 bases, and the junction held 3 bases outside the gene matches. The CDR3 has 15 amino acids. DNA for the CDR3: TGTGCCAGCAGCTTAAGGCGGGAGGGGTACAATGAGCAGTTCTTC. The encoded protein is CASSLRREGYNEQFF.